What follows is one T cell receptor (beta chain) and its context. The antigen is not known. This entry belongs to a study of CD8+CD57+ T cells in acquired aplastic anemia. Study at large: Sorted cells (CD4+ and CD8+) yielded DNA amounts that averaged about 3.4 ug. Where healthy donors were concerned, CD4+ cells averaged approximately 9.8 million reads.

Genomic DNA acted as the template from which TCR beta VDJ combination and CDR3 sequence profiling were carried out. TCRdb called the reads again in MiXCR, with one record for every CDR3 protein. The data contain 50,000 to 70,000 distinct CDR3 sequences, about 54% of them singletons. Whole-study findings and limits: Overlapping CD8+ CDR3 repertoires of patients and controls contained roughly 27 shared sequences.

CDR1 SQVTM and CDR2 ANQGSEA come from the germline V gene. The CDR3 contains 14 residues. With V trimmed by 6 bases and J by 1 base, 9 bases remained unmatched. J is TRBJ2-7 and V is TRBV29-1; 7 bases are shared with TRBD1. The source of this sequence is a human donor in good health, serving as a control. Sequenced input: sorted CD4+, CD8+, or CD8+CD57+ T cells (not recorded which) from PBMCs. CDR3 coding DNA: TGCAGCGTGGGCCGAAACAGGGGATCCTACGAGCAGTACTTC. This codes for CSVGRNRGSYEQYF.